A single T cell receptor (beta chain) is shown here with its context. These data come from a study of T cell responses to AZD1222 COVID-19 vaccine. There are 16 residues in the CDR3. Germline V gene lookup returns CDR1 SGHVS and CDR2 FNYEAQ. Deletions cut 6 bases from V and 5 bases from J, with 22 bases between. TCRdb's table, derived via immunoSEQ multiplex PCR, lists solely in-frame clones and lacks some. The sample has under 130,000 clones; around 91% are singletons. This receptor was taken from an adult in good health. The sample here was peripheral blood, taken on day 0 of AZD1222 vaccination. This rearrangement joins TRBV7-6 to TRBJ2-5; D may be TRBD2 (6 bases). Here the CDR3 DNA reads TGTGCCAGCAGACCGGGACTTAGAGGTCGTGGTGAGACCCAGTACTTC. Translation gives CASRPGLRGRGETQYF.